This TCR beta chain emerged from a study of T cells after yellow fever vaccination. 5'RACE template switching added a universal primer site and UMIs to TCR cDNA. A single record per CDR3 protein comes from TCRdb applying MiXCR to the 5' RACE reads. The sample carries about 340,000 distinct CDR3 sequences, roughly 8.7% recorded once. Whole-study findings and limits: The booster response re-showed most primary clones: 96% CD4, approximately 85% CD8.

This clonotype was counted once. Its antigen remains unidentified. The material was PBMCs, obtained on the day of the first yellow fever vaccination. The source is a man aged 18 to 29 who received the YFV17D yellow fever vaccine.

The CDR3 sequence: CASSIRENIQYF. CDR3 bases: TGTGCCAGTAGTATTCGAGAAAACATTCAGTACTTC. The rearrangement joins TRBV19 to TRBJ2-4; the D is unclear. This CDR3 is built from 12 residues. V lost 3 bases to trimming and J lost 5 bases, with 5 bases between them. Per the germline V gene, CDR1 is LNHDA and CDR2 is SQIVND (reference sequence).